The 24 T cell receptor beta chains listed next were all sequenced from one sample in a study of radiotherapy plus CTLA-4 blockade in lung cancer. Some clones are missing from TCRdb's copy, which holds only in-frame ones; the method was immunoSEQ multiplex PCR. The sample lists around 18,000 clones; roughly 86% were seen once. Sequenced here: peripheral blood, sampled from a patient treated with radiotherapy plus ipilimumab. Receptors originate from a human donor with non-small cell lung cancer whose response to radiotherapy plus ipilimumab could not be evaluated.

This clone was recorded only once. The gene calls are TRBV4-1 and TRBJ2-1; 7 bases match TRBD2. The germline V gene has CDR1 MGHRA and CDR2 YSYEKL. There are 15 residues in the CDR3. V was pared by 5 bases and J by 2 bases, with 6 bases of the junction left unmatched. CDR3 sequence reads: CASSFREGAYNEQFF. The CDR3 DNA sequence: TGCGCCAGCAGCTTTAGGGAGGGCGCCTACAATGAGCAGTTCTTC.

This clone was recorded a few times. This chain connects TRBV4-1 to TRBJ2-7, with D possibly being TRBD1 (5 bases). The CDR3 loop spans 13 amino acids. Germline CDR1 reads MGHRA; CDR2 reads YSYEKL. Trimming removed 1 base from V and 3 bases from J, with 7 bases in between. This chain's CDR3 is CASSQGQYYEQYF. The CDR3 nucleotides are TGCGCCAGCAGCCAAGGACAGTACTACGAGCAGTACTTC.

This clone appeared a few times. The V gene is TRBV12-5, the J gene TRBJ2-3, with 10 bases matching TRBD2. The V gene's germline CDR1 is LGHNT and CDR2 FRNRAP. V dropped 9 bases and J dropped 4; count of bases not matched to a gene: 4. The CDR3 totals 13 residues. CDR3 in DNA: TGTGCTAGCGGGACTAGCGAGGCAGATACGCAGTATTTT. Residues: CASGTSEADTQYF. Supplemented by reference TRBV12-5 and TRBJ2-3, the full variable domain reads DARVTQTPRHKVTEMGQEVTMRCQPILGHNTVFWYRQTMMQGLELLAYFRNRAPLDDSGMPKDRFSAEMPDATLATLKIQPSEPRDSAVYFCASGTSEADTQYFGPGTRLTVL.

The chain has TRBV6-6 and TRBJ2-1; weak D call: TRBD2 (6 bases). V lost 7 bases, J lost 8 bases, and 24 bases lay in between. In germline, CDR1 is MNHNY, CDR2 SVGAGI (reference sequence). CDR3 length equals 16 residues. The CDR3 nucleotides read TGTGCCAGCACCACGACCCCGGGACTTATAAGGGATGAGCAGTTCTTC. It encodes CASTTTPGLIRDEQFF.

This rearrangement joins TRBV5-5 to TRBJ1-1; possible D gene TRBD1, 5 bases. V dropped 3 bases and J dropped 1 base, with 13 bases sitting between them. The CDR3 length is 15 residues. Germline V gene lookup returns CDR1 SGHKS and CDR2 YYEKEE (reference sequence). CDR3 region: CASSSAAGGNTEAFF. The CDR3 region has the DNA TGTGCCAGCAGCTCCGCGGCGGGGGGGAACACTGAAGCTTTCTTT. Combining the CDR3 with reference TRBV5-5 and TRBJ1-1 gives the whole variable domain DAGVTQSPTHLIKTRGQQVTLRCSPISGHKSVSWYQQVLGQGPQFIFQYYEKEERGRGNFPDRFSARQFPNYSSELNVNALLLGDSALYLCASSSAAGGNTEAFFGQGTRLTVV.

The chain is built from TRBV28 and TRBJ1-1; weak D call: TRBD1 (6 bases). Between the trimmed V and J ends, which lost 5 bases and 5 bases, there was a span of 9 bases. CDR1 MDHEN and CDR2 SYDVKM come from the germline V gene. The CDR3 is 12 amino acids. For the CDR3, the DNA is TGTGCCAGCAGTGAACAGGGTACTGAAGCTTTCTTT. It yields the protein CASSEQGTEAFF.

The gene calls are TRBV2 and TRBJ2-1; 8 bases map to TRBD2. The CDR3 extends over 13 amino acids. The ends lost 3 bases at V and 8 bases at J; junction bases unmatched: 3. Germline lookup yields CDR1 SNHLY and CDR2 FYNNEI. CDR3 sequence (DNA): TGTGCCAGCAGTGAGTCGGGGGGGGATGAGCAGTTCTTC. Translated: CASSESGGDEQFF.

The J gene is TRBJ1-5, the V gene TRBV2; TRBD1 is a possible D gene (5 bases). Germline V gene sequence: CDR1 SNHLY, CDR2 FYNNEI. The CDR3 has 15 residues. Trimming left V 3 bases short and J 4 bases short, with 13 bases between. The CDR3 region is CASSDRAGSNQPQHF. CDR3 nucleotide sequence: TGTGCCAGCAGTGACAGGGCGGGGTCAAATCAGCCCCAGCATTTT.

V gene TRBV28 combines with J gene TRBJ1-5; 9 bases are shared with TRBD1. CDR3 length equals 14 residues. V gave up 6 bases and J gave up 7 bases; unmatched junction bases: 7. CDR1 and CDR2 (germline): MDHEN, SYDVKM. CDR3 DNA sequence: TGTGCCAGCAGCTCGGGACAGGGAGCCCAGCCCCAGCATTTT. Protein: CASSSGQGAQPQHF.

The chain employs TRBV5-4 and TRBJ2-5, with D tentatively TRBD2 (5 bases). V lost 0 bases and J lost 4, with 10 bases in between. This CDR3 region has 14 residues. The germline CDR1 and CDR2 sequences are SGHNT and YYREEE (reference sequence). The CDR3 spells CASSLGNAGETQYF. CDR3 nucleotides: TGTGCCAGCAGCTTGGGAAACGCGGGAGAGACCCAGTACTTC.

This clone was picked up one time. The V call is TRBV16, the J call TRBJ1-5, with D uncertain. Germline V CDR1 and CDR2: KGHSY, FQNENV. The CDR3 sequence is 13 residues long. Trimming pared 6 bases from V and 0 bases from J, leaving 6 bases between. CDR3 amino acids: CASRRVSNQPQHF. DNA of the CDR3: TGTGCCAGCAGACGGGTTAGCAATCAGCCCCAGCATTTT.

V gene TRBV5-6 combines with J gene TRBJ1-1; D is unresolved. The V end was cut by 2 bases, the J end by 5 bases, with 13 bases between. The germline V gene encodes CDR1 SGHDT and CDR2 YYEEEE. The CDR3 is made up of 14 amino acids. CDR3 residues: CASSFTIAGTEAFF. The CDR3 DNA sequence: TGTGCCAGCAGCTTTACGATAGCGGGGACTGAAGCTTTCTTT.

The genes are TRBV2 and TRBJ1-2; D perhaps matches TRBD1 (5 bases). The V end was cut by 5 bases, the J end by 6 bases, with 13 bases between. This CDR3 is built from 13 residues. CDR1 SNHLY and CDR2 FYNNEI come from the germline V gene. This CDR3 is CASSTGPQDGYTF. The CDR3 region has the DNA TGTGCCAGCAGTACAGGCCCCCAGGATGGCTACACCTTC.

V and J are TRBV7-8 and TRBJ2-7, with 9 positions matching TRBD1. The CDR3 spans 17 residues. Germline CDR1 SGHVS, CDR2 FQNEAQ. Losses at the gene ends were 2 bases for V and 7 bases for J; bases not matched to a gene: 15. The CDR3 region is CASSLTLRRQGVLEQYF. The CDR3 DNA sequence: TGTGCCAGCAGCTTAACCCTCCGGAGACAGGGGGTGCTGGAGCAGTACTTC.

The chain couples TRBV6-5 to TRBJ2-1; 7 bases map to TRBD2. The CDR3 length is 16 residues. Germline values: CDR1 MNHEY, CDR2 SVGAGI. The V segment lost 2 bases and the J segment 2 bases; nucleotides outside the gene matches: 6. The CDR3 region has the DNA TGTGCCAGCAGTTACCGGGGGAGGGGAGCCTACAATGAGCAGTTCTTC. This gives the protein CASSYRGRGAYNEQFF.

A single count supports this clone. The chain combines TRBV5-1 with TRBJ2-1; 8 positions agree with TRBD2. Losses at the gene ends were 0 bases for V and 7 bases for J; bases not matched to a gene: 6. Germline assignment: CDR1 SGHRS and CDR2 YFSETQ. CDR3 length: 15 amino acids. CDR3 bases: TGCGCCAGCAGCTTGGAGCGGGAGAGGGGGAATGAGCAGTTCTTC. Its protein product is CASSLERERGNEQFF. Full variable domain (rest looked up from reference TRBV5-1 and TRBJ2-1): KAGVTQTPRYLIKTRGQQVTLSCSPISGHRSVSWYQQTPGQGLQFLFEYFSETQRNKGNFPGRFSGRQFSNSRSEMNVSTLELGDSALYLCASSLERERGNEQFFGPGTRLTVL.

The V and J genes are TRBV5-1 and TRBJ2-7, with a possible D match to TRBD2 (6 bases). This CDR3 has 14 amino acids. Trimming took 5 bases from V and 7 from J, leaving 19 bases between them. CDR1 is SGHRS, CDR2 YFSETQ, per germline. The CDR3 sequence is CASSPRTGVGEQYF. CDR3 coding DNA: TGCGCCAGCAGTCCTCGGACGGGGGTCGGTGAGCAGTACTTC. Filled out from reference TRBV5-1 and TRBJ2-7, the complete variable domain reads KAGVTQTPRYLIKTRGQQVTLSCSPISGHRSVSWYQQTPGQGLQFLFEYFSETQRNKGNFPGRFSGRQFSNSRSEMNVSTLELGDSALYLCASSPRTGVGEQYFGPGTRLTVT.

The chain joins TRBV11-2 to TRBJ2-7, with 7 bases fitting TRBD2. CDR3 length: 16 amino acids. Germline-derived CDR1 and CDR2 are SGHAT and FQNNGV. Trimming cost V 1 base and J 2 bases; bases outside gene matches: 8. CDR3 sequence reads: CASSLVSGGGAYEQYF. The CDR3 DNA reads as TGTGCCAGCAGCTTAGTATCGGGCGGGGGAGCCTACGAGCAGTACTTC.

In this sample, this clone turned up once. The chain combines TRBV2 with TRBJ2-5, with unresolved D. CDR3 length equals 13 residues. The germline gives CDR1 SNHLY, CDR2 FYNNEI. Trimming pared 3 bases from V and 2 bases from J, leaving 7 bases between. The CDR3 sequence: CASSELRQETQYF. The CDR3 DNA sequence: TGTGCCAGCAGTGAGCTGAGGCAAGAGACCCAGTACTTC.

The chain links TRBV9 to TRBJ2-1; D unclear. Trimming took off 0 bases at V and 7 bases at J, with 8 bases between the two ends. Germline CDR1 reads SGDLS; CDR2 reads YYNGEE. CDR3 length: 13 amino acids. The CDR3, as DNA: TGTGCCAGCAGCGTAGGACCCAGGAATGAGCAGTTCTTC. Protein sequence: CASSVGPRNEQFF.

The chain recombines TRBV4-1 with TRBJ2-1, with TRBD2 matching 8 bases. The CDR3 has 15 residues. The germline gives CDR1 MGHRA, CDR2 YSYEKL. After removal of 0 bases from V and 8 bases from J, the junction contained 6 bases not matched to a gene. CDR3 amino acids: CASSQDRAGGYEQFF. In DNA form, the CDR3 reads TGCGCCAGCAGCCAAGATCGCGCGGGAGGCTATGAGCAGTTCTTC.

The rearrangement uses TRBV13 and TRBJ2-5, with 12 nucleotides matching TRBD2. CDR3 size: 16 residues. V lost 6 bases and J lost 2; bases outside the gene matches: 7. Germline-derived CDR1 and CDR2 are PRHDT and FYEKMQ (reference sequence). The CDR3 DNA reads TGTGCCAGCAGTCAAGGACTAGCGGGATTGCAAGAGACCCAGTACTTC. This encodes CASSQGLAGLQETQYF. The whole variable domain, remainder taken from reference TRBV13 and TRBJ2-5, is AAGVIQSPRHLIKEKRETATLKCYPIPRHDTVYWYQQGPGQDPQFLISFYEKMQSDKGSIPDRFSAQQFSDYHSELNMSSLELGDSALYFCASSQGLAGLQETQYFGPGTRLLVL.

This clone is a singleton in its sample. The J gene is TRBJ2-7, the V gene TRBV19, with 7 bases aligning to TRBD2. The CDR3 consists of 15 residues. Germline CDR1 is LNHDA and CDR2 is SQIVND (reference sequence). Losses at the gene ends were 6 bases for V and 2 bases for J; bases not matched to a gene: 10. CDR3 in amino acids: CASRPQSAGAYEQYF. CDR3 coding DNA: TGTGCCAGTAGGCCCCAATCCGCGGGGGCCTACGAGCAGTACTTC. The variable domain in full, completed from reference TRBV19 and TRBJ2-7, reads DGGITQSPKYLFRKEGQNVTLSCEQNLNHDAMYWYRQDPGQGLRLIYYSQIVNDFQKGDIAEGYSVSREKKESFPLTVTSAQKNPTAFYLCASRPQSAGAYEQYFGPGTRLTVT.

The chain has TRBV5-4 and TRBJ1-2; possible D gene TRBD1, 5 bases. Trimming cost V 7 bases and J 1 base, with 14 bases left between them. The CDR3 runs to 14 residues. Per germline, CDR1 SGHNT and CDR2 YYREEE (reference sequence). CDR3 amino acids: CASYGGLFNYGYTF. The CDR3 region has the DNA TGTGCCAGCTATGGGGGACTTTTTAACTATGGCTACACCTTC.